This TCR beta chain originates from a study of control samples from healthy donors and cancer patients. TCRdb's copy holds only in-frame clones and misses some; the assay was immunoSEQ multiplex PCR. The sample records some 130,000 clones, 75% to 95% being singletons. Germline assignment: CDR1 SGHRS and CDR2 YFSETQ. Deletions cut 5 bases from V and 0 bases from J, with 14 bases between. CDR3 length: 15 amino acids. The chain couples TRBV5-1 to TRBJ1-1; no reliable D call. The receptor comes from a man aged 35-49 years in good health. Source material: blood. The DNA for the CDR3 is TGCGCCAGCAGTCTACCTCAGGCTATGAACACTGAAGCTTTCTTT. It encodes CASSLPQAMNTEAFF.